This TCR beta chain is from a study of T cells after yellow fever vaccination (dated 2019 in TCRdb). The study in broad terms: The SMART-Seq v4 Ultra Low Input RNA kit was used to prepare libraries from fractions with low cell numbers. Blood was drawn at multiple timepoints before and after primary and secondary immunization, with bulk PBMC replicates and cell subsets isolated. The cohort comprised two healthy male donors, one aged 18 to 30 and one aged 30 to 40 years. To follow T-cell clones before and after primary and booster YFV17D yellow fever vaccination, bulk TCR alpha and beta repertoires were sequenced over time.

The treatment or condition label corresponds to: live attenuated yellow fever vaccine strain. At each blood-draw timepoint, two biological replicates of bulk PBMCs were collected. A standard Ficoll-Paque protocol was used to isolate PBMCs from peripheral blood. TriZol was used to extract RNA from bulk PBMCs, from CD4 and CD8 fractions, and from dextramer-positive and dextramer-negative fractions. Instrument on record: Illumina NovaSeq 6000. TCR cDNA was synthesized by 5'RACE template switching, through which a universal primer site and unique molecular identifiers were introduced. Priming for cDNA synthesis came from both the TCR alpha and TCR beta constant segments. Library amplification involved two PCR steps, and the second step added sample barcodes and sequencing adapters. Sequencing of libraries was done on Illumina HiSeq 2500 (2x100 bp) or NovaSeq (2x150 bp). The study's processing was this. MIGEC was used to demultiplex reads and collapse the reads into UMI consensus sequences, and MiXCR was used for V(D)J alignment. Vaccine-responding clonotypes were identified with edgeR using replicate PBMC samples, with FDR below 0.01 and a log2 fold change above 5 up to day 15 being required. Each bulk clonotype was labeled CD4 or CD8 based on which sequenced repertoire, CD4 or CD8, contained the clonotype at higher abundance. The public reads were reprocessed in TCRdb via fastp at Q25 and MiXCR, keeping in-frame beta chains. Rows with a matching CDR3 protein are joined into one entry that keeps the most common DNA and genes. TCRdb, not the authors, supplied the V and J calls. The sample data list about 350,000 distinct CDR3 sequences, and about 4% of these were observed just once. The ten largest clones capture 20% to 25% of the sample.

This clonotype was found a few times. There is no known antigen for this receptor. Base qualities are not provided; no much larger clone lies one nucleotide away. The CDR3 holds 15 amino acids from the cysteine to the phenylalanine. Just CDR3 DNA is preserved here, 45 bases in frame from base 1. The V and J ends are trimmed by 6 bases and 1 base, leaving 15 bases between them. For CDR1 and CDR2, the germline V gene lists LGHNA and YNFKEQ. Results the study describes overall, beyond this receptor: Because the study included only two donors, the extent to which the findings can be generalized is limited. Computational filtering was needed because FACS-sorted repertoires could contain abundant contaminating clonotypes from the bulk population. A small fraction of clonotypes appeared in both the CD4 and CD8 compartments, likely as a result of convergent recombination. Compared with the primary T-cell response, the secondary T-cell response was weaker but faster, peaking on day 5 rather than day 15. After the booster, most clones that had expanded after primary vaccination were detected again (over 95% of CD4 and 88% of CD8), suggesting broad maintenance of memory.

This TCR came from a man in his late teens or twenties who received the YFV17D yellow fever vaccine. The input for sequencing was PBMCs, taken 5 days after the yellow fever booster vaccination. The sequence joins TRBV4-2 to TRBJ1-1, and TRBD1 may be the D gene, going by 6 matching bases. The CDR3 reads CASRGGFLGNTEAFF. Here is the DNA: TGTGCCAGCAGAGGGGGATTTTTGGGGAACACTGAAGCTTTCTTT.